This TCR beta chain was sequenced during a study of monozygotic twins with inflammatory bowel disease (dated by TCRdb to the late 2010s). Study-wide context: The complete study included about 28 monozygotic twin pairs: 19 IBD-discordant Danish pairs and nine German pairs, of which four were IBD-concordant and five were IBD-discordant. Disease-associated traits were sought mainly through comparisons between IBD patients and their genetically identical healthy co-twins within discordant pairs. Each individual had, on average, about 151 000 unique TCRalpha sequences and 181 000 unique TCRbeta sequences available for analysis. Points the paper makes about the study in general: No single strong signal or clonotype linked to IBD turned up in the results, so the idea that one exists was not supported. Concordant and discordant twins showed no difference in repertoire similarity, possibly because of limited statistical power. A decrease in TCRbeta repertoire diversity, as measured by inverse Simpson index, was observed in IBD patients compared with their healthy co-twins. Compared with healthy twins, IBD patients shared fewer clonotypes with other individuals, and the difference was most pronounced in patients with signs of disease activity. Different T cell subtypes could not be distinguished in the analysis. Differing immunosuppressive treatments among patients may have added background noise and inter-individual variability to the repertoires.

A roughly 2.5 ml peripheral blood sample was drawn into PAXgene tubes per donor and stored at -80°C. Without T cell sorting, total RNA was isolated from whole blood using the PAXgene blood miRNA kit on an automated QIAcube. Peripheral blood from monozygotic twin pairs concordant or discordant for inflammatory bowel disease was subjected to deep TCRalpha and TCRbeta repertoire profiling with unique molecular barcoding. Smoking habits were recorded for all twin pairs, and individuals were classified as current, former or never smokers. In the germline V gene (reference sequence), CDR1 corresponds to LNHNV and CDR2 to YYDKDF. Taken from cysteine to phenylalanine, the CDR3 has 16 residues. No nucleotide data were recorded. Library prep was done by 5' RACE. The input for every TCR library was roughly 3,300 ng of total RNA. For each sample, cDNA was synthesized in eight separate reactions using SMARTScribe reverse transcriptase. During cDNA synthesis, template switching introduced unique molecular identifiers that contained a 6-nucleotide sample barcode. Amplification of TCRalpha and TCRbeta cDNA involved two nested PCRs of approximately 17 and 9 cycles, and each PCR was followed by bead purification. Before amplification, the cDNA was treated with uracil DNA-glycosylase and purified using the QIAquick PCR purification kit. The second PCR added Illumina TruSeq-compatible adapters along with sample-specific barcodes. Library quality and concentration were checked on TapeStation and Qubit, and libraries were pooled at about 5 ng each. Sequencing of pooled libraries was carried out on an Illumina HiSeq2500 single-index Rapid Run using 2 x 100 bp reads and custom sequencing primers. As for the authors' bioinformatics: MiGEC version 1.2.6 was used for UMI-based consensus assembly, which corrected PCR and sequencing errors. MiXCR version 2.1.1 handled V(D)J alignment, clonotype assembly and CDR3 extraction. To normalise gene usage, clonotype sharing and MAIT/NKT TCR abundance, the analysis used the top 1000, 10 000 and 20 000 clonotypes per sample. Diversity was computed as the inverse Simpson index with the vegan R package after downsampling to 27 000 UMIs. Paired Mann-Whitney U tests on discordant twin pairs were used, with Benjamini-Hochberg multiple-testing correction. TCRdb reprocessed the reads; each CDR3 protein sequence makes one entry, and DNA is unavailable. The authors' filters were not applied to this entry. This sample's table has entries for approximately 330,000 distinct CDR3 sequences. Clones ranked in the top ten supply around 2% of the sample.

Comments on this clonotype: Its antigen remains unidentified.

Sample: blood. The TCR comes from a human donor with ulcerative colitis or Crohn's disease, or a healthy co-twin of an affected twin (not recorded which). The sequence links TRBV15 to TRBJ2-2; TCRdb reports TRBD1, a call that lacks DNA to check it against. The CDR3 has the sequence CATSRGGGKFSGELFF.